This TCR beta chain was profiled in a study of blood T cells in healthy people across ages. This clonotype was counted a few times. PCR was performed a second time for 7 to 11 cycles using a sample-barcoded 5' primer and a J-beta primer mix. Any given sample supplied a minimum of 2.5 million CDR3-containing paired-end reads. A single record per CDR3 protein comes from TCRdb applying MiXCR to the 5' RACE reads. The table lists 800,000 to 950,000 distinct CDR3 sequences, roughly 40% of them singletons. The CDR3 spans 15 residues. From germline, CDR1 is SGHTA and CDR2 FQGNSA. The V gene end was trimmed by 4 bases and the J gene end by 2 bases; junction bases not matched to a gene: 3.

The sequenced sample consisted of blood. This receptor was obtained from a man in his late teens or twenties in good health. The chain combines TRBV7-2 with TRBJ2-3; 10 bases fit TRBD2. CDR3: CASSSTSGYTDTQYF. CDR3 DNA sequence: TGTGCCAGCAGCTCGACTAGCGGGTACACAGATACGCAGTATTTT.